A few counts support the clone carrying this T cell receptor beta chain. Its cognate antigen is unknown. The CDR3 covers 16 residues. Trimming took 5 bases from V and 0 from J, leaving 17 bases between them. CDR1 is SEHNR, CDR2 FQNEAQ, per germline (reference sequence). Assay: immunoSEQ multiplex PCR; the TCRdb copy retains only in-frame clones and omits some. This sample has about 61,000 clones, with approximately 79% found just once. The data originate from a study of neoadjuvant anti-PD-1 for oral cavity cancer. Background on the study: Patients mostly received three to four biweekly nivolumab doses at 3 mg/kg before surgery. Around day 43, patients without progression received a fourth nivolumab dose before surgery. Whole-study findings and limits: Each response group had just a few patients in TCR analyses.

The TCR sequence derives from a person between 40 and 79 years old with oral cavity squamous cell carcinoma. The specimen was PBMCs, collected before nivolumab (anti-PD-1) treatment. The chain carries TRBV7-9 and TRBJ2-7; tentative D call: TRBD1 (7 bases). Here the CDR3 reads CASSQPRGRSSYEQYF. DNA of the CDR3: TGTGCCAGCAGCCAACCCAGGGGGAGGAGCTCCTACGAGCAGTACTTC.